Listed below are T cell receptor beta chains from one sample, sequenced in a study of T cells after yellow fever vaccination. TCRdb independently ran MiXCR on the 5' RACE reads; one entry per CDR3 protein. Altogether under 250,000 distinct CDR3 sequences are present, 3% to 3.5% being singletons, with the ten largest covering less than 3.5%. This sample comprised CD4+ T cells sorted from PBMCs, obtained 10 days after the yellow fever booster vaccination. The receptors derive from a man between 18 and 29 years old who received the YFV17D yellow fever vaccine. Both conserved end residues are part of each CDR3.

V	J	CDR3
TRBV29-1	TRBJ1-2	CSVFGVDGFYGYTF
TRBV7-2	TRBJ2-3	CASSGIKGIGDTQYF
TRBV18	TRBJ1-2	CASSRDGAYYGYTF
TRBV7-9	TRBJ1-1	CASSFSQGGTEAFF
TRBV6-2/TRBV6-3	TRBJ2-7	CASSRPTGAYEQYF
TRBV20-1	TRBJ1-1	CSAREWDARNTEAFF
TRBV28	TRBJ1-4	CASGLGGEEKLFF
TRBV11-2	TRBJ2-5	CASSTSGTQGETQYF
TRBV7-2	TRBJ2-5	CASSLSSGAWETQYF
TRBV6-5	TRBJ1-6	CASRVSPVGQGNSPLHF
TRBV5-1	TRBJ1-1	CASSLGGPSAEAFF
TRBV27	TRBJ2-3	CASSWDRLTDTQYF
TRBV25-1	TRBJ1-2	CASSEWGKPLDGYTF
TRBV7-8	TRBJ2-3	CASSRNGRLATDTQYF
TRBV7-3	TRBJ2-3	CASSQGSGGGYTDTQYF
TRBV4-3	TRBJ1-4	CASSQGQGHEKLFF
TRBV7-2	TRBJ1-5	CASSLGNRVLYQPQHF
TRBV12-3/TRBV12-4	TRBJ1-5	CASSLSRVSQPQHF
TRBV5-1	TRBJ1-1	CASSAGQGGEVNTEAFF
TRBV7-2	TRBJ1-5	CASSLGTGPQQPQHF
TRBV15	TRBJ2-7	CATSRETGSYEQYF
TRBV5-1	TRBJ2-5	CASSSLGTGEETQYF
TRBV5-1	TRBJ2-5	CASSLARQVQETQYF
TRBV2	TRBJ2-5	CASGDSGAETQYF
TRBV6-4	TRBJ2-6	CASSDWAGANVLTF
TRBV5-4	TRBJ1-1	CASSFYRQAAFF
TRBV5-1	TRBJ2-5	CASSPGTGTETQYF
TRBV12-3/TRBV12-4	TRBJ1-4	CASSLDRGRLFF
TRBV10-3	TRBJ2-7	CAISGNRGTGEQYF
TRBV5-1	TRBJ1-1	CASSLGARGTEAFF
TRBV29-1	TRBJ2-3	CSVESRGTDTQYF
TRBV20-1	TRBJ1-5	CSARGAHGQPQHF
TRBV5-1	TRBJ1-6	CASSLGGVISPLHF
TRBV3-1	TRBJ2-3	CASSQDQLRTDTQYF
TRBV20-1	TRBJ2-7	CSARSGASYEQYF
TRBV6-2/TRBV6-3	TRBJ1-5	CASRSRDRVHF
TRBV6-2/TRBV6-3	TRBJ1-5	CASSYLGAYRPQHF
TRBV7-2	TRBJ1-6	CASSIDRLNSPLHF
TRBV6-5	TRBJ2-7	CASSWTGGYSHEQYF
TRBV28	TRBJ2-5	CASREGLAGGQETQYF
TRBV3-1	TRBJ1-5	CASSPGVQPQHF
TRBV20-1	TRBJ2-7	CSASAYPNRDTEQQYF
TRBV6-1	TRBJ1-6	CASISQGVHPEHLHF
TRBV29-1	TRBJ2-3	CSVDGPGMADTQYF
TRBV12-3/TRBV12-4	TRBJ1-2	CASSPTGGSYGYTF
TRBV23-1	TRBJ2-1	CASSPRAFEGYNEQFF
TRBV20-1	TRBJ1-5	CSAGRQGDQPQHF
TRBV11-2	TRBJ1-6	CASSPPGRQHNSPLHF
TRBV19	TRBJ1-2	CASSIGPTIYGYTF
TRBV5-1	TRBJ2-3	CASSSGLADSDTQYF
TRBV30	TRBJ2-3	CAWLGATDTQYF
TRBV6-5	TRBJ2-1	CASSYRRGGGNEQFF
TRBV5-1	TRBJ2-1	CASSLAEGPYNEQFF